In this sample, the clone carrying this T cell receptor (beta chain) turned up many times. Its target is unknown. Germline CDR1 reads SEHNR; CDR2 reads FQNEAQ (reference sequence). The V end lost 5 bases, the J end lost 6 bases, and 11 bases lay between the germline ends. This CDR3 spans 12 amino acids. These data belong to a study of T cells in Graves' hyperthyroidism and ophthalmopathy. TCR beta CDR3 region amplification was performed from RNA transcripts. First-round RT-PCR of the TCR CDR3 relied on the HTBI primer set. TCRdb ran MiXCR on the multiplex PCR reads and lists one entry per CDR3 protein. The table lists 300,000 to 450,000 distinct CDR3 sequences, roughly 13% of them singletons. General study results and limits: Most expanded thyroid clonotypes above 0.001 also appeared in blood.

This chain uses TRBV7-9 with TRBJ2-7; D is possibly TRBD2 (6 bases). The sample consisted of blood. The clonotype comes from a woman in her sixties or seventies with Graves' hyperthyroidism. CDR3 coding DNA: TGTGCCAGCAGCACCGTTAGCGGCGAGCAGTACTTC. Protein product: CASSTVSGEQYF.